Presented here are 30 T cell receptor beta chains from one specimen sequenced in a study of identical twins. TCRdb ran MiXCR on the 5' RACE reads and lists one entry per CDR3 protein. This sample has more than 1.5 million distinct CDR3 sequences, with roughly a third found just once. Input material: cord blood. The source is a newborn girl in good health.

This clonotype occurred a few times. The genes are TRBV4-1 and TRBJ2-1; the match to TRBD2 covers 10 bases. Unmatched junction bases numbered 4, after V lost 2 bases and J lost 9 bases. Germline V gene lookup returns CDR1 MGHRA and CDR2 YSYEKL. This CDR3 has 14 amino acids. The CDR3 protein is CASSQPSSGSEQFF. In DNA, the CDR3 is TGCGCCAGCAGCCAACCTTCTAGCGGGAGTGAGCAGTTCTTC.

The rearrangement links TRBV20-1 to TRBJ2-7; the D call may be TRBD1 or TRBD2 (6 bases each). The V gene's germline CDR1 is DFQATT and CDR2 SNEGSKA (reference sequence). The CDR3 has 13 amino acids. Trimming shortened V by 3 bases and J by 3 bases, and 12 bases separated the two germline ends. The CDR3 sequence is CSASRRGHYEQYF. The CDR3 coding sequence is TGCAGTGCTAGCCGGAGGGGACACTACGAGCAGTACTTC.

This rearrangement joins TRBV7-6 to TRBJ2-7; D is undetermined. Trimming cost V 2 bases and J 2 bases, with 10 bases left between them. CDR1 and CDR2 from the germline V gene are SGHVS and FNYEAQ. The CDR3 is made up of 14 amino acids. CDR3 in amino acids: CASSLTTEPYEQYF. The CDR3 coding sequence is TGTGCCAGCAGCTTAACCACAGAGCCCTACGAGCAGTACTTC.

The CDR3 bases are TGTGCCAGCAGCTTAGAAAGCGGGAGCCACAATGAGCAGTTCTTC. This gives the protein CASSLESGSHNEQFF. The chain links TRBV11-2 to TRBJ2-1; the match to TRBD2 covers 8 bases. This CDR3 has 15 amino acids. Losses at the gene ends were 0 bases for V and 5 bases for J; bases not matched to a gene: 3. Germline-derived CDR1 and CDR2 are SGHAT and FQNNGV.

V is TRBV3-1 and J is TRBJ2-1; unclear D gene. Germline V gene data show CDR1 as LGHDT and CDR2 as YNNKEL (reference sequence). The CDR3 runs 13 residues. V was clipped by 3 bases and J by 6 bases, with 9 bases between them. The CDR3 sequence: CASSHGSVNEQFF. CDR3 nucleotides: TGTGCCAGCAGCCACGGGTCCGTCAATGAGCAGTTCTTC.

The count of this clonotype is one. The chain links TRBV12-3 or TRBV12-4 to TRBJ2-7, with TRBD1 identical over 10 bases. Near its end, the DNA agrees better with TRBJ2-4, so the J call may be wrong. The CDR3 contains 13 residues. The CDR3 region is CANSQGQGNIQYF. The CDR3 DNA reads as TGTGCCAACAGCCAGGGACAGGGGAACATTCAGTACTTC.

In its sample, this clonotype was seen a few times. The chain couples TRBV28 to TRBJ2-7; the match to TRBD1 covers 10 bases. The J call may not be correct, given that the DNA end is closer to TRBJ2-5. The CDR3 is made up of 15 amino acids. The germline gives CDR1 MDHEN, CDR2 SYDVKM. CDR3: CASGPGDRGLKTQYF. The CDR3 DNA reads TGTGCCAGCGGCCCCGGGGACAGGGGTTTGAAGACCCAGTACTTC.

V is TRBV12-3 or TRBV12-4 and J is TRBJ2-3, with D possibly matching TRBD2 (6 bases). The germline V and J ends were trimmed by 1 base and 3 bases, with 17 bases remaining between them. The CDR3 runs 17 residues. The CDR3: CASSLGQLALGTDTQYF. The CDR3 bases are TGTGCCAGCAGTTTAGGCCAGCTAGCGCTAGGAACAGATACGCAGTATTTT.

Many counts were recorded for this clonotype. V is TRBV6-5 and J is TRBJ2-7; 7 bases match TRBD1. The CDR3 length is 13 residues. J gave up 0 bases and V 7 bases, and 3 bases lay outside the gene matches. Per germline, CDR1 MNHEY and CDR2 SVGAGI. The DNA of the CDR3 is TGTGCCAGCACTAGGGGGCTCTCCTACGAGCAGTACTTC. It translates to CASTRGLSYEQYF.

This clonotype was seen more than once but under ten times. The CDR3 sequence is CASSYLGGSPQETQYF. For the CDR3, the DNA is TGTGCCAGCAGTTACTTAGGCGGGTCCCCGCAAGAGACCCAGTACTTC. This chain connects TRBV6-6 to TRBJ2-5, with a weak D call TRBD2 (5 bases). Trimming took 1 base from V and 2 from J, leaving 14 bases between them. CDR3 length: 16 amino acids. The germline gives CDR1 MNHNY, CDR2 SVGAGI (reference sequence).

The chain recombines TRBV12-3 or TRBV12-4 with TRBJ2-6; D not certain. This CDR3 is built from 17 residues. V was shortened by 1 base and J by 0 bases, with 10 bases between the two germline ends. The CDR3 is CASSLGQSLSGANVLTF. CDR3 DNA sequence: TGTGCCAGCAGTTTAGGACAAAGCCTCTCTGGGGCCAACGTCCTGACTTTC.

This clonotype was detected only a few times. The junction differs from germline at one of its ends, possibly a read error. V and J are TRBV12-3 or TRBV12-4 and TRBJ2-3; 10 nucleotides align to TRBD2. CDR3 length equals 15 residues. The CDR3 reads CASSLASGGTDAQYF. In DNA, the CDR3 is TGTGCCAGCAGTTTGGCTAGCGGGGGCACAGATGCGCAGTATTTT.

This clonotype was detected only a few times. The chain joins TRBV28 to TRBJ2-3; weak D call: TRBD1 (6 bases). The CDR3 is made up of 15 amino acids. With 3 bases removed from V and 1 base from J, the gap between germline ends came to 11 bases. Germline-derived CDR1 and CDR2 are MDHEN and SYDVKM. This chain's CDR3 is CASSFNPGGTDTQYF. The CDR3 DNA is TGTGCCAGCAGTTTTAATCCAGGGGGCACAGATACGCAGTATTTT.

Of note for this clonotype: A read error may explain this, as a much larger clone is one base away. The genes are TRBV10-3 and TRBJ2-1, with 9 bases aligning to TRBD2. The CDR3 has 13 amino acids. V was clipped by 10 bases and J by 10 bases; unmatched bases: 11. Per germline, CDR1 ENHRY and CDR2 SYGVKD. Written as DNA, the CDR3 is TGTGCCACCTCTAGCGGGAAGGGGTACGAGCAGTTCTTC. The encoded protein is CATSSGKGYEQFF.

The rearrangement joins TRBV3-1 to TRBJ2-7, with D tentatively TRBD2 (7 bases). The germline V gene has CDR1 LGHDT and CDR2 YNNKEL (reference sequence). Trimming took off 4 bases at V and 7 bases at J, with 20 bases between the two ends. CDR3 length equals 15 residues. CDR3 sequence reads: CASSPRGRGREEQYF. The CDR3 DNA sequence: TGTGCCAGCAGCCCCCGCGGGCGGGGGCGAGAAGAGCAGTACTTC.

The V call is TRBV2, the J call TRBJ2-5; TRBD1 might be the D (5 bases). Per germline, CDR1 SNHLY and CDR2 FYNNEI. Trimming removed 8 bases from V and 5 bases from J, with 18 bases in between. The CDR3 extends over 14 amino acids. CDR3 nucleotide sequence: TGTGCCAGCCGTCTTTTCCAGGGCGGCGAGACCCAGTACTTC. This encodes CASRLFQGGETQYF. The complete variable domain, with remaining parts taken from reference TRBV2 and TRBJ2-5, reads EPEVTQTPSHQVTQMGQEVILRCVPISNHLYFYWYRQILGQKVEFLVSFYNNEISEKSEIFDDQFSVERPDGSNFTLKIRSTKLEDSAMYFCASRLFQGGETQYFGPGTRLLVL.

CDR3 in amino acids: CSARGDSSGANVLTF. In nucleotides, the CDR3 is TGCAGTGCTAGGGGCGACAGCTCTGGGGCCAACGTCCTGACTTTC. The chain is built from TRBV20-1 and TRBJ2-6, with D possibly matching TRBD1 (5 bases). Germline V lookup: CDR1 DFQATT, CDR2 SNEGSKA (reference sequence). Trimming took 3 bases from V and 0 from J, leaving 9 bases between them. CDR3 length equals 15 residues.

The V call is TRBV7-2, the J call TRBJ2-1; 7 nucleotides align to TRBD2. CDR3 length equals 18 residues. The trim removed 5 bases at V and 1 base at J, leaving 14 bases unmatched. Germline V gene lookup returns CDR1 SGHTA and CDR2 FQGNSA. In nucleotides, the CDR3 is TGTGCCAGCAGCGATGCAAACTTAGCGGGTAATTCCTACAATGAGCAGTTCTTC. This gives the protein CASSDANLAGNSYNEQFF.

This clonotype was counted between two and nine times. V usage is TRBV20-1 and J usage is TRBJ2-1, with a possible D match to TRBD2 (6 bases). Per germline, CDR1 DFQATT and CDR2 SNEGSKA (reference sequence). CDR3 length: 15 residues. V lost 2 bases and J 5 bases, leaving 16 bases between the germline ends. In nucleotides, the CDR3 is TGCAGTGCTAGAAATCCGGGACTCGTGCACAATGAGCAGTTCTTC. Protein sequence: CSARNPGLVHNEQFF.

This clonotype appeared a few times. The chain employs TRBV29-1 and TRBJ2-1, with 10 bases identical to TRBD2. Germline assignment: CDR1 SQVTM and CDR2 ANQGSEA. The CDR3 sequence is 11 residues long. The CDR3 DNA reads TGCACTAGCGGGAGTTACAATGAGCAGTTCTTC. Translated: CTSGSYNEQFF.

This chain joins TRBV18 and TRBJ1-4, with D possibly being TRBD1 (5 bases). This CDR3 contains 13 residues. The V gene's germline CDR1 is KGHSH and CDR2 LQKENI. V shed 6 bases and J shed 8 bases, with 13 bases lying between them. The CDR3 region is CASSPGMDEKLFF. In nucleotides, the CDR3 is TGTGCCAGCTCGCCAGGGATGGACGAAAAACTGTTTTTT.

The table lists this clonotype with a few counts. The gene calls are TRBV5-1 and TRBJ2-1, with 8 bases aligning to TRBD2. The V gene end was trimmed by 0 bases and the J gene end by 5 bases; junction bases not matched to a gene: 4. CDR1 and CDR2 from the germline V gene are SGHRS and YFSETQ. The CDR3 has 15 residues. The CDR3 loop reads CASSLETSGHNEQFF. The CDR3, as DNA: TGCGCCAGCAGCTTGGAAACTAGCGGCCACAATGAGCAGTTCTTC.

This clonotype was seen just once. This chain connects TRBV9 to TRBJ2-4; TRBD1 is a possible D gene (5 bases). V was pared by 0 bases and J by 13 bases, with 14 bases between. The germline V gene encodes CDR1 SGDLS and CDR2 YYNGEE. CDR3 length: 13 amino acids. The CDR3 bases are TGTGCCAGCAGCGTAGCAGGGCGCAATGAGCAGTACTTC. It is translated as CASSVAGRNEQYF.

The chain couples TRBV5-1 to TRBJ2-5, with 7 bases matching TRBD1. Trimming at V came to 2 bases and at J to 11 bases, leaving 15 bases not matched to a gene. Germline CDR1 reads SGHRS; CDR2 reads YFSETQ. The length of the CDR3 is 15 residues. CDR3 in amino acids: CASSFSTGFVDEQYF. Here the CDR3 DNA reads TGCGCCAGCAGCTTTTCGACAGGGTTTGTCGATGAGCAGTACTTC.

This chain links TRBV11-2 with TRBJ1-5; D not resolved. The CDR3 consists of 16 residues. Germline V gives CDR1 SGHAT, CDR2 FQNNGV. Trimming removed 1 base at V and 5 bases at J, with 15 bases between. The CDR3 DNA follows: TGTGCCAGCAGCTTAGGAGGGTCCTACAAAGATCAGCCCCAGCATTTT. It translates to CASSLGGSYKDQPQHF.

The rearrangement links TRBV12-3 or TRBV12-4 to TRBJ2-1; D is ambiguous. Trimming took 1 base from V and 10 from J, leaving 11 bases between them. The length of the CDR3 is 13 residues. As DNA, the CDR3 is TGTGCCAGCAGTTTAGTGGCTGCCGGGGAGCAGTTCTTC. This gives the protein CASSLVAAGEQFF.

This clonotype was picked up a small number of times. The chain combines TRBV10-3 with TRBJ2-3; D is ambiguous. Trimming removed 4 bases from V and 0 bases from J, with 8 bases in between. CDR1 is ENHRY, CDR2 SYGVKD, per germline. This CDR3 has 14 amino acids. CDR3 region: CAISVAVSTDTQYF. CDR3 nucleotides: TGTGCCATCAGTGTCGCGGTCAGCACAGATACGCAGTATTTT.

CDR3 residues: CASSQAPGTQYF. CDR3 nucleotide sequence: TGTGCCAGCAGCCAAGCGCCTGGGACCCAGTACTTC. The rearrangement joins TRBV3-1 to TRBJ2-5; D is undetermined. Germline V gene sequence: CDR1 LGHDT, CDR2 YNNKEL (reference sequence). V was trimmed by 1 base and J by 7 bases, leaving 7 bases between them. The CDR3 extends over 12 amino acids.

This clonotype has only one observation. The chain is built from TRBV7-2 and TRBJ2-4; the match to TRBD2 covers 14 bases. CDR3 length: 14 amino acids. V gave up 3 bases and J gave up 13 bases; unmatched junction bases: 5. Germline V gene data show CDR1 as SGHTA and CDR2 as FQGNSA. The CDR3 protein is CASSLGLAGERQYF. The CDR3 DNA is TGTGCCAGCAGCTTGGGACTAGCGGGAGAGAGACAGTACTTC.

The gene calls are TRBV9 and TRBJ1-1, with D tentatively TRBD1 (5 bases). The CDR3 runs 14 residues. Per germline, CDR1 SGDLS and CDR2 YYNGEE. Trimming stripped 3 bases from V and 4 bases from J, with 13 bases between. CDR3 DNA: TGTGCCAGCAGCGCCTTGGGGGGGAGCACTGAAGCTTTCTTT. Translating it yields CASSALGGSTEAFF.